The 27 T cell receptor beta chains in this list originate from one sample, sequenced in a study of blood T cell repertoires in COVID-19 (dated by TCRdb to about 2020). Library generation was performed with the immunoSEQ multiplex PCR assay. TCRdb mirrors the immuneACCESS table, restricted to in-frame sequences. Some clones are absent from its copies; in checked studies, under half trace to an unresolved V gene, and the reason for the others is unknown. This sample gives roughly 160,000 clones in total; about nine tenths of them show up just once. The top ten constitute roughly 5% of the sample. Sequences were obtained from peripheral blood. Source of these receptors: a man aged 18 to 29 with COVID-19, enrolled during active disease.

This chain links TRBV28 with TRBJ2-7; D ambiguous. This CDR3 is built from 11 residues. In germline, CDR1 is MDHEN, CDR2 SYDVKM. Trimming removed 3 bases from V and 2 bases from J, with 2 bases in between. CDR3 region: CASSFAYEQYF. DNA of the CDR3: TGTGCCAGCAGTTTCGCCTACGAGCAGTACTTC.

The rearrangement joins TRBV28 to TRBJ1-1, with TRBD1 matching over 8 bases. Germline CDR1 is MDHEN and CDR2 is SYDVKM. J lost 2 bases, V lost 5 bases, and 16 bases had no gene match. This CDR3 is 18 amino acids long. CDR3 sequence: CASSQIHYRTGTNTEAFF. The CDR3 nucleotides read TGTGCCAGCAGTCAAATACATTATAGGACAGGGACAAACACTGAAGCTTTCTTT.

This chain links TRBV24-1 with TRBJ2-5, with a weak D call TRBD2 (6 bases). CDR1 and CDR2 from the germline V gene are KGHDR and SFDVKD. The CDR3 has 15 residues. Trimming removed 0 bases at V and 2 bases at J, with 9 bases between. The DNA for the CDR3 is TGTGCCACCAGTGATTTGCGGGACTTTCAAGAGACCCAGTACTTC. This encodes CATSDLRDFQETQYF.

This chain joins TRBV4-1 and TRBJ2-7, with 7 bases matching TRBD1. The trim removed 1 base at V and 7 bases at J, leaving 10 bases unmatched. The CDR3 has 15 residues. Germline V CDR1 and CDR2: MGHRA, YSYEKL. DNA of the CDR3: TGCGCCAGCAGCCAAGTTGACAGGGATGTTGGGGAGCAGTACTTC. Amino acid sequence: CASSQVDRDVGEQYF.

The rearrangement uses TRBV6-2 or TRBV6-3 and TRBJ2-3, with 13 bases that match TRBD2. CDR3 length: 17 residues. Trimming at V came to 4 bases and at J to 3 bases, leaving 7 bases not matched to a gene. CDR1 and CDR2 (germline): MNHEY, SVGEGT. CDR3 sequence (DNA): TGTGCCAGCAGTTCTTCCCGGACTAGCGGGAGAACAGATACGCAGTATTTT. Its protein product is CASSSSRTSGRTDTQYF.

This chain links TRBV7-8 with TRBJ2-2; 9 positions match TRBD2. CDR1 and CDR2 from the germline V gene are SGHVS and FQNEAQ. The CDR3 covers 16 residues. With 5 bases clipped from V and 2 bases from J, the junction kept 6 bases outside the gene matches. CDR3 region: CASSRGTSPNTGELFF. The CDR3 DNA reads TGTGCCAGCAGCCGCGGGACTAGCCCTAACACCGGGGAGCTGTTTTTT.

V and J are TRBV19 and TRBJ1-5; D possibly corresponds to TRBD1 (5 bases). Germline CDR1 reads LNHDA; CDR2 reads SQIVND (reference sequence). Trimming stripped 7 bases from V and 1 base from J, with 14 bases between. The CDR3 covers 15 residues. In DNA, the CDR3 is TGTGCCAGTACTTTCAGGGAGGCCAGCAATCAGCCCCAGCATTTT. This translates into CASTFREASNQPQHF.

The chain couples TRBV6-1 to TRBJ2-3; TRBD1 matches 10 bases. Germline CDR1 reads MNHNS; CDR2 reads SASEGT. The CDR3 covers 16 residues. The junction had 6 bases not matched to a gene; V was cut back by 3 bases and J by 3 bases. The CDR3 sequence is CASSEGPGQGTDTQYF. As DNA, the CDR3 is TGTGCCAGCAGTGAGGGGCCGGGACAGGGGACAGATACGCAGTATTTT.

This CDR3 is CASSFRQQVSYGYTF. In DNA form, the CDR3 reads TGTGCCAGCAGTTTCCGGCAACAGGTATCCTATGGCTACACCTTC. The J gene is TRBJ1-2, the V gene TRBV28; TRBD1 might be the D (5 bases). The CDR3 is 15 residues long. Germline values: CDR1 MDHEN, CDR2 SYDVKM. V lost 3 bases and J lost 4, with 15 bases in between.

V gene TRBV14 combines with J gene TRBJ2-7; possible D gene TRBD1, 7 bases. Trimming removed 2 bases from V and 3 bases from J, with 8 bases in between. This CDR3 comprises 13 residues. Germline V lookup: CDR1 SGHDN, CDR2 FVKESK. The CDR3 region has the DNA TGTGCCAGCAGCCAACAGGGGGGCTACGAGCAGTACTTC. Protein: CASSQQGGYEQYF.

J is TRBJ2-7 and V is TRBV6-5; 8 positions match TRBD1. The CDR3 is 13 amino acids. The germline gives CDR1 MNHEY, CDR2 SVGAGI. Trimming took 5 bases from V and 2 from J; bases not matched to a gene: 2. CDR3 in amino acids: CASSTDRAYEQYF. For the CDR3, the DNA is TGTGCCAGCAGTACGGACAGGGCCTACGAGCAGTACTTC.

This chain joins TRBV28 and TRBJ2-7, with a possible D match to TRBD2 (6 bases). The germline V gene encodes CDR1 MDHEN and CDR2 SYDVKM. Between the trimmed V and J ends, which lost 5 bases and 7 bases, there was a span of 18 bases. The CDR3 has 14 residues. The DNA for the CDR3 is TGTGCCAGCAGTACGGGACCGGGGGATTGGGAGCAGTACTTC. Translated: CASSTGPGDWEQYF.

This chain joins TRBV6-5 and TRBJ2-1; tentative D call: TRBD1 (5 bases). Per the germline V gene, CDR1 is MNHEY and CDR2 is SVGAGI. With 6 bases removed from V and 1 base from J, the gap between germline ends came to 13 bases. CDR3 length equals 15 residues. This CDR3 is CASRRSAGSYNEQFF. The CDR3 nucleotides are TGTGCCAGCAGAAGGTCGGCAGGGTCCTACAATGAGCAGTTCTTC.

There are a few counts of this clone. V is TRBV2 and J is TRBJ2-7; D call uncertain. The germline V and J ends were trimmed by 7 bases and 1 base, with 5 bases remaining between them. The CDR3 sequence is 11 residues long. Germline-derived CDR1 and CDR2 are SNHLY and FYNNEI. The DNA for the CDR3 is TGTGCCAGCACTCGTTCCTACGAGCAGTACTTC. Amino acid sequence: CASTRSYEQYF.

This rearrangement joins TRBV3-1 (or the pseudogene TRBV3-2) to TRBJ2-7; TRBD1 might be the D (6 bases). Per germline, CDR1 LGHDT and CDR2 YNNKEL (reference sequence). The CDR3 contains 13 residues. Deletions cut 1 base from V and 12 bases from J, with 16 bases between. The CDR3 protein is CASSQGSAAGVYF. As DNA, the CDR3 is TGTGCCAGCAGCCAAGGGTCAGCGGCAGGGGTGTACTTC.

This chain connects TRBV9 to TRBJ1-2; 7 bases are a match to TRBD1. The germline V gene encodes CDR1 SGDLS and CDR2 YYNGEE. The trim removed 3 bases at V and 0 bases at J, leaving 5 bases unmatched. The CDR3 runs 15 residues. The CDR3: CASSGQGSSNYGYTF. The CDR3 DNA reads TGTGCCAGCAGCGGACAGGGATCGTCTAACTATGGCTACACCTTC.

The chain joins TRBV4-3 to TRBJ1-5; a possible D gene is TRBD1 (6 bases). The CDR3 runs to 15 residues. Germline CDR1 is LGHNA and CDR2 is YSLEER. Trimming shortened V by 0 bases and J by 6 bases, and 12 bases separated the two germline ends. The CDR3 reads CASSQDRGRSQPQHF. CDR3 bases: TGCGCCAGCAGCCAAGACAGGGGAAGAAGTCAGCCCCAGCATTTT.

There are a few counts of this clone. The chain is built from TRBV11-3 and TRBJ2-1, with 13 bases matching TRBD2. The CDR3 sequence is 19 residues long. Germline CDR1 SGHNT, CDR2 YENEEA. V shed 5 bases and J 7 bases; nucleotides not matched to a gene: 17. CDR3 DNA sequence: TGTGCCAGCAGCAAATCCTTGGGAATACTAGCGGGAGGGCTTAATGAGCAGTTCTTC. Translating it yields CASSKSLGILAGGLNEQFF.

The CDR3 is CASSPDRAGQPQHF. The CDR3 DNA is TGTGCCAGCTCACCCGACAGGGCTGGTCAGCCCCAGCATTTT. The rearrangement joins TRBV18 to TRBJ1-5; 7 nucleotides align to TRBD1. Germline CDR1 reads KGHSH; CDR2 reads LQKENI. Trimming at V came to 3 bases and at J to 6 bases, leaving 5 bases not matched to a gene. The CDR3 covers 14 residues.

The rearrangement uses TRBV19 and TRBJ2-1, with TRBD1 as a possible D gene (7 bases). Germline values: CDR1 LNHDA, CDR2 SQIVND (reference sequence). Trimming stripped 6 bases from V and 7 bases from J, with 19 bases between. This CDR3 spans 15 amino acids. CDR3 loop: CASSAQGVGGNEQFF. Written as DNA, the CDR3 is TGTGCCAGTAGCGCCCAGGGGGTTGGGGGGAATGAGCAGTTCTTC.

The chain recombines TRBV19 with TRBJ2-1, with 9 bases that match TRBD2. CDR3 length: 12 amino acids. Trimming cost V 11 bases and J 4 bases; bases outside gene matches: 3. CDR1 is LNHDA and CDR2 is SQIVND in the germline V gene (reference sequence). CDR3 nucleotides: TGTGCCCCGACTAGCGGATACAATGAGCAGTTCTTC. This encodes CAPTSGYNEQFF. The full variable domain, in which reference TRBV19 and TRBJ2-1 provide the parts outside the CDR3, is DGGITQSPKYLFRKEGQNVTLSCEQNLNHDAMYWYRQDPGQGLRLIYYSQIVNDFQKGDIAEGYSVSREKKESFPLTVTSAQKNPTAFYLCAPTSGYNEQFFGPGTRLTVL.

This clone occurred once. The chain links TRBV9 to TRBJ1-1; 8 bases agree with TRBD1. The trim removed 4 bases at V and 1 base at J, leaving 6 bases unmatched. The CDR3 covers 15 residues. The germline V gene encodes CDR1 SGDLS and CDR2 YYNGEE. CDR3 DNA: TGTGCCAGCAGCCCCCAGGGGGCTAAGAACACTGAAGCTTTCTTT. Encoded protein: CASSPQGAKNTEAFF. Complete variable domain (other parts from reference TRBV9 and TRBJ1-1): DSGVTQTPKHLITATGQRVTLRCSPRSGDLSVYWYQQSLDQGLQFLIQYYNGEERAKGNILERFSAQQFPDLHSELNLSSLELGDSALYFCASSPQGAKNTEAFFGQGTRLTVV.

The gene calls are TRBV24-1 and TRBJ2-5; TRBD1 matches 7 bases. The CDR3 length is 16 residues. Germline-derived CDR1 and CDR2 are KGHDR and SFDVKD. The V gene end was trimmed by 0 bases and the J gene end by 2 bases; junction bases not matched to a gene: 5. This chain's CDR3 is CATSDLRDRHQETQYF. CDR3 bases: TGTGCCACCAGTGATTTGCGGGACAGACATCAAGAGACCCAGTACTTC.

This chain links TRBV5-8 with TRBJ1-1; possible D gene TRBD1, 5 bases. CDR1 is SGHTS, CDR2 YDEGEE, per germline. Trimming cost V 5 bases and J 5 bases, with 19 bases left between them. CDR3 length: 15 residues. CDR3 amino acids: CASRGGGTPETEAFF. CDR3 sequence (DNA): TGTGCCAGCAGGGGGGGTGGGACGCCGGAGACTGAAGCTTTCTTT.

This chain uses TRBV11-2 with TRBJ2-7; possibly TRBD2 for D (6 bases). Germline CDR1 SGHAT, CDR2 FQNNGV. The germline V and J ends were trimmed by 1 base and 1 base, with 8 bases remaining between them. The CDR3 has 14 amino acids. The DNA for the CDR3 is TGTGCCAGCAGCTTAGGTAGCGGTTCCTACGAGCAGTACTTC. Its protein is CASSLGSGSYEQYF.

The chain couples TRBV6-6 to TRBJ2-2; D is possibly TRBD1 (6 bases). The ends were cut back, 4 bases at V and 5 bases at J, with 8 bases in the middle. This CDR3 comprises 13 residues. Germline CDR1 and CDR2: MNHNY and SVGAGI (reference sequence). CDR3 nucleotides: TGTGCCAGCAGTTCCGACAGGACCGGGGAGCTGTTTTTT. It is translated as CASSSDRTGELFF.

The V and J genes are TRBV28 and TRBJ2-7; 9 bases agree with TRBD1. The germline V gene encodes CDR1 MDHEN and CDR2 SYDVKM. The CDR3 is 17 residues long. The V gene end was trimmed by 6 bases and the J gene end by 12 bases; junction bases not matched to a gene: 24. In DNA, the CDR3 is TGTGCCAGCAGACCGGGACAGGGTGGGTCTTATCGAATGGATGGGTACTTC. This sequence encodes CASRPGQGGSYRMDGYF.